This TCR beta chain was documented in a study of cytomegalovirus exposure and HLA in healthy donors. Study-wide context: Clustering assigned 81% of the roughly 400 genotyped donors to the Caucasian-associated ancestry cluster. Regarding the study as a whole: Several V segments, TRBV6-2 and TRBV6-3 among them, could not be told apart and were dropped. Follow-up analysis later connected one missense variant in DCLRE1C with trimming of TCR beta V- and J-genes.

This clone has just a few counts. Antigen specificity is unknown. Germline CDR1 reads SGHRS; CDR2 reads YFSETQ. Trimming removed 0 bases from V and 4 bases from J; junction bases left unmatched: 5. CDR3 size: 15 residues. The PCR employed 60 Vbeta primers together with 13 Jbeta primers. Clones were read by immunoSEQ multiplex PCR, and TCRdb kept only the in-frame ones, dropping some. The sample lists some 200,000 clones; over 80% were seen once. Input material: PBMCs. The V gene is TRBV5-1, the J gene TRBJ1-1, with 8 positions matching TRBD1. The receptor was isolated from a boy between 2 and 10 years old in good health and CMV-seronegative. The CDR3 sequence is CASSLDTGGSTEAFF. CDR3 DNA: TGCGCCAGCAGCTTGGATACAGGGGGGAGCACTGAAGCTTTCTTT.